This passage covers 16 T cell receptor beta chains from one sample sequenced in a study of T cell responses to AZD1222 COVID-19 vaccine. Sequencing used immunoSEQ multiplex PCR; TCRdb keeps in-frame clones, though not all of them. The top ten hold 5.3% of the sample, which has over 85,000 clones, around nine tenths seen once. The source was peripheral blood, collected 28 days after the second AZD1222 dose. These receptors were obtained from an adult who received the AZD1222 COVID-19 vaccine.

The V and J genes are TRBV20-1 and TRBJ1-1; TRBD1 is a possible D gene (5 bases). V lost 2 bases and J 5 bases, leaving 6 bases between the germline ends. The CDR3 sequence is 11 residues long. Germline CDR1 and CDR2: DFQATT and SNEGSKA (reference sequence). DNA of the CDR3: TGCAGTGCTAGATGGGGGACTGAAGCTTTCTTT. It translates to CSARWGTEAFF.

This clone was seen a few times. This CDR3 is also generated by other DNA sequences in the sample. The chain combines TRBV5-1 with TRBJ1-3, with no clear D. Germline V gene lookup returns CDR1 SGHRS and CDR2 YFSETQ. V was shortened by 0 bases and J by 2 bases, with 6 bases between the two germline ends. This CDR3 is 14 amino acids long. The CDR3 nucleotides read TGCGCCAGCAGCTTGGTCGGGGCTGGAAACACCATATATTTT. Its protein product is CASSLVGAGNTIYF.

The table lists this clone with a few counts. The CDR3 DNA reads TGCGCCAGCACCTATTTCCCCAGGGAGAACACTGAAGCTTTCTTT. Translation gives CASTYFPRENTEAFF. This chain connects TRBV5-1 to TRBJ1-1; perhaps TRBD1 as D (5 bases). The CDR3 covers 15 residues. CDR1 and CDR2 from the germline V gene are SGHRS and YFSETQ. Trimming left V 6 bases short and J 1 base short, with 16 bases between.

The chain links TRBV4-1 to TRBJ2-7, with a weak D call TRBD1 (5 bases). Trimming shortened V by 1 base and J by 0 bases, and 10 bases separated the two germline ends. The CDR3 contains 15 residues. Germline V gene data show CDR1 as MGHRA and CDR2 as YSYEKL. The chain's CDR3 is CASSQGPDSSYEQYV. CDR3 coding DNA: TGCGCCAGCAGCCAAGGCCCCGACAGCTCCTACGAGCAGTACGTC.

DNA for the CDR3: TGTGCCAGCAGTTGGTCTAGCGGGGGGCATGAGCAGTTCTTC. Encoded protein: CASSWSSGGHEQFF. The V and J genes are TRBV6-2 or TRBV6-3 and TRBJ2-1; 11 positions match TRBD2. With 4 bases clipped from V and 8 bases from J, the junction kept 4 bases outside the gene matches. Germline values: CDR1 MNHEY, CDR2 SVGEGT. The CDR3 spans 14 residues.

The rearrangement uses TRBV19 and TRBJ1-5; D unresolved. This CDR3 region has 13 residues. The ends were cut back, 0 bases at V and 5 bases at J, with 5 bases in the middle. Germline CDR1 is LNHDA and CDR2 is SQIVND (reference sequence). DNA for the CDR3: TGTGCCAGTAGTATAGAGGGCCATCAGCCCCAGCATTTT. Translating gives CASSIEGHQPQHF.

This clone was detected only a few times. This chain joins TRBV5-4 and TRBJ1-3; no firm D call. V was trimmed by 0 bases and J by 1 base, leaving 5 bases between them. Germline CDR1 is SGHNT and CDR2 is YYREEE (reference sequence). The CDR3 contains 14 residues. CDR3 sequence: CASSLVGSGNTIYF. DNA of the CDR3: TGTGCCAGCAGCTTGGTGGGGTCTGGAAACACCATATATTTT.

The chain combines TRBV7-3 with TRBJ2-5; tentative D call: TRBD2 (6 bases). CDR1 is SGHTA, CDR2 FQGTGA, per germline. The CDR3 runs 14 residues. Trimming took 5 bases from V and 0 from J, leaving 10 bases between them. CDR3 protein: CASSNGGYQETQYF. The DNA of the CDR3 is TGTGCCAGCAGCAATGGGGGGTACCAAGAGACCCAGTACTTC.

The rearrangement uses TRBV4-1 and TRBJ2-3; 7 bases map to TRBD2. The junction had 6 bases not matched to a gene; V was cut back by 0 bases and J by 3 bases. The germline CDR1 and CDR2 sequences are MGHRA and YSYEKL. CDR3 size: 16 residues. The CDR3 nucleotides are TGCGCCAGCAGCCAAGATGCGGGAGCCGTAACAGATACGCAGTATTTT. As protein: CASSQDAGAVTDTQYF.

In this sample, this clone turned up a few times. The rearrangement uses TRBV19 and TRBJ1-2, with TRBD1 as a possible D gene (5 bases). Germline V lookup: CDR1 LNHDA, CDR2 SQIVND (reference sequence). V gave up 5 bases and J gave up 4 bases, with 11 bases separating them. The CDR3 spans 13 residues. The DNA of the CDR3 is TGTGCCAGTAGTCCCGGGGGATTCTATGGCTACACCTTC. Encoded protein: CASSPGGFYGYTF.

This chain links TRBV2 with TRBJ2-5; no clear D. The CDR3 spans 14 residues. CDR1 and CDR2 (germline): SNHLY, FYNNEI. The V end was cut by 2 bases, the J end by 9 bases, with 16 bases between. The CDR3 sequence: CASSEQVLSEAQYF. The CDR3, as DNA: TGTGCCAGCAGTGAACAGGTTCTTAGTGAGGCCCAGTACTTC.

CDR3 amino acids: CASSFSGANTDTQYF. The CDR3 nucleotides read TGTGCCAGCAGCTTTAGCGGGGCTAATACAGATACGCAGTATTTT. J is TRBJ2-3 and V is TRBV7-3; 8 bases map to TRBD2. Losses at the gene ends were 3 bases for V and 3 bases for J; bases not matched to a gene: 5. The CDR3 extends over 15 amino acids. Germline V gene sequence: CDR1 SGHTA, CDR2 FQGTGA.

The rearrangement joins TRBV13 to TRBJ2-7; 7 bases map to TRBD1. CDR3 size: 14 residues. With V trimmed by 5 bases and J by 2 bases, 6 bases remained unmatched. The germline CDR1 and CDR2 sequences are PRHDT and FYEKMQ (reference sequence). The CDR3 DNA reads as TGTGCCAGCAGCGTACAGACAGGGCCCTACGAGCAGTACTTC. It specifies CASSVQTGPYEQYF.

This rearrangement joins TRBV28 to TRBJ2-1; D not certain. The germline V and J ends were trimmed by 3 bases and 6 bases, with 12 bases remaining between them. The CDR3 is made up of 14 amino acids. Germline V gene data show CDR1 as MDHEN and CDR2 as SYDVKM. The CDR3 DNA is TGTGCCAGCAGTTTCCGGGTAAAAGGCAATGAGCAGTTCTTC. It codes for CASSFRVKGNEQFF.

The J gene is TRBJ1-4, the V gene TRBV27; D unclear. Trimming pared 3 bases from V and 2 bases from J, leaving 13 bases between. The CDR3 is 16 residues long. Per germline, CDR1 MNHEY and CDR2 SMNVEV (reference sequence). As DNA, the CDR3 is TGTGCCAGCAGTTTGGCTGGTGGACCGACTAATGAAAAACTGTTTTTT. Translation gives CASSLAGGPTNEKLFF.

V usage is TRBV3-1 (or the pseudogene TRBV3-2) and J usage is TRBJ1-2; 7 bases agree with TRBD1. CDR1 is LGHDT and CDR2 is YNNKEL in the germline V gene (reference sequence). CDR3 length: 15 amino acids. The V and J ends lost 3 bases and 13 bases, in that order; junction bases with no gene match: 17. This CDR3 reads CASSQPSGTASVVTF. In DNA form, the CDR3 reads TGTGCCAGCAGCCAGCCGTCCGGGACAGCCTCCGTTGTCACCTTC.